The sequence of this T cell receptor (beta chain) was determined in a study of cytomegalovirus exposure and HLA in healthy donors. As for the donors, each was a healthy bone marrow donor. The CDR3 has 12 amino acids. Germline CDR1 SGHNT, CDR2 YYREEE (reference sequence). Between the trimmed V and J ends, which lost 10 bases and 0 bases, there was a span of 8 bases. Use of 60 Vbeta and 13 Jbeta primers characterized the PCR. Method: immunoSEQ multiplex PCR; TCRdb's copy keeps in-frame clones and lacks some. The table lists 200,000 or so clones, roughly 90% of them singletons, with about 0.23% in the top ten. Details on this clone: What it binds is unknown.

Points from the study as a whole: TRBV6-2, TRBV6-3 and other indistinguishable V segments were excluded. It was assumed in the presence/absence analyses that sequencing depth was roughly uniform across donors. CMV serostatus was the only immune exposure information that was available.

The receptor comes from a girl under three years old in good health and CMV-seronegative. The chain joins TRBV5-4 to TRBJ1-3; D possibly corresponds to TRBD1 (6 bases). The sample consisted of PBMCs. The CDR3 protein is CAAGDSGNTIYF. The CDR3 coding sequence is TGTGCCGCAGGGGACTCTGGAAACACCATATATTTT.